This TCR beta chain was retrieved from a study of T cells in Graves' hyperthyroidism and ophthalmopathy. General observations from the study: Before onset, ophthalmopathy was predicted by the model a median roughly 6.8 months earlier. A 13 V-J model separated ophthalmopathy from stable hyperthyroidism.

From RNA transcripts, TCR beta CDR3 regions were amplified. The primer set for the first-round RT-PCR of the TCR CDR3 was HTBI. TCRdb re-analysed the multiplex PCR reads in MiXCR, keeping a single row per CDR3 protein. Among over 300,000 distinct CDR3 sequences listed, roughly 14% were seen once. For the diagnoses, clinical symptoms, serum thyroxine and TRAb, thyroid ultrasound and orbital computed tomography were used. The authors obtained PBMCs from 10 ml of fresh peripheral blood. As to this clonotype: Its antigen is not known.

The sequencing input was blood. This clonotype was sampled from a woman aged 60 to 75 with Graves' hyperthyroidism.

CDR3 residues: CASSVVGRRDQVHEQYF. The CDR3, as DNA: TGTGCCAGCAGCGTAGTAGGGAGGCGGGATCAAGTCCACGAGCAGTACTTC. The chain has TRBV9 and TRBJ2-7, with D possibly TRBD2 on 6 matching bases. The CDR3 is 17 amino acids. The ends were cut back, 0 bases at V and 5 bases at J, with 21 bases in the middle. Germline CDR1 and CDR2: SGDLS and YYNGEE.